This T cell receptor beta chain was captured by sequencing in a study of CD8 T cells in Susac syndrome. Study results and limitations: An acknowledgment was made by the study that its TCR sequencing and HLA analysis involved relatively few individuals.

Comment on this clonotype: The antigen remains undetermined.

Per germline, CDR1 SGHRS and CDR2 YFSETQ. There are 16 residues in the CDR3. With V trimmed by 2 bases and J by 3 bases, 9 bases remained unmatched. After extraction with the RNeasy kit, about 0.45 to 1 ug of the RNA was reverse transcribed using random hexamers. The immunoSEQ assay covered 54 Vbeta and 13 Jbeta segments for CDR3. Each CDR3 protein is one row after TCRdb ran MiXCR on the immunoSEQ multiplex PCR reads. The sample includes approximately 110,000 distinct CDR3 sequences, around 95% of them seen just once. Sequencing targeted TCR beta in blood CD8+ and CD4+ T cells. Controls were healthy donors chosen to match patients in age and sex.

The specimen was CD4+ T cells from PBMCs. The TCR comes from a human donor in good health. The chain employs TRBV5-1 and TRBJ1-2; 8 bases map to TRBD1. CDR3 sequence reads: CASSFYSGGQDYGYTF. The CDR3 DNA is TGCGCCAGCAGCTTCTATTCCGGGGGACAGGACTATGGCTACACCTTC.